The present entry profiles one TCR beta chain with its context. Its antigen has not been determined. Base qualities are not provided; no much larger clone lies one nucleotide away. The data belong to a study of T cells after yellow fever vaccination (dated by TCRdb to about 2019). Describing the broader study: The SMART-Seq v4 Ultra Low Input RNA kit was used to prepare libraries from fractions with low cell numbers. Two healthy male donors, one aged 18 to 30 and one aged 30 to 40 years, made up the cohort. Bulk PBMC replicates and cell subsets were isolated from blood drawn at multiple timepoints before and after both primary and secondary immunization. To follow T-cell clones before and after primary and booster YFV17D yellow fever vaccination, bulk TCR alpha and beta repertoires were sequenced over time.

Sample treatment or condition, as interpreted from the label and publication: live attenuated yellow fever vaccine strain. PBMCs were isolated from peripheral blood using a standard Ficoll-Paque protocol. Dynabeads CD4 and CD8 positive selection kits were used to isolate the CD4 and CD8 T-cell fractions. RNA was extracted with TriZol from bulk PBMCs, CD4 and CD8 fractions, and dextramer-positive and dextramer-negative fractions. What the study reported, not specific to this receptor: The study included only a couple of donors, which limits how far the findings can be generalized. Because abundant contaminating clonotypes from the bulk population could be contained in FACS-sorted repertoires, computational filtering was required. After the booster, most of the clones that had expanded following primary vaccination were detected again (96% of CD4 and around 90% of CD8), which suggests that memory was broadly maintained. Compared with the primary T-cell response, the secondary T-cell response was weaker but faster, peaking on day 5 rather than day 15. A small share of clonotypes was detected in both CD4 and CD8 compartments, with the overlap likely arising from convergent recombination.

Synthesis of TCR cDNA relied on 5'RACE template switching, a step that introduced a universal primer site along with unique molecular identifiers. cDNA synthesis was primed from both the TCR alpha and TCR beta constant segments. Library amplification used two PCR steps, and the second PCR step added sample barcodes and sequencing adapters. Libraries were sequenced on Illumina HiSeq 2500 (2x100 bp) or NovaSeq (2x150 bp). From the authors' description of their analysis: Demultiplexing of reads and collapsing into UMI consensus sequences were performed with MIGEC, and V(D)J alignment was carried out with MiXCR. Clonotypes responding to the vaccine were identified with edgeR on replicate PBMC samples, with the criteria of FDR below 0.01 and a log2 fold change above 5 up to day 15. CD4 or CD8 identity was assigned to each bulk clonotype according to whether the clonotype was present at higher abundance in the sequenced CD4 repertoire or the sequenced CD8 repertoire. TCRdb ran its own pipeline on the public reads, namely fastp trimming at Q25 and MiXCR clone calling, and kept in-frame beta chains. CDR3 protein sequences are deduplicated, and each keeps its most common genes and DNA. TCRdb's processing, not the authors', yielded these V and J calls. The sample table contains 250,000 or so distinct CDR3 sequences; only one count was recorded for around 7% of them. 0.85% of the sample comes from the top ten.

Reading from cysteine to phenylalanine, the CDR3 counts 16 amino acids. Just the 48-base CDR3 DNA is kept, in frame starting at base 1. For CDR1 and CDR2, the germline V gene (reference sequence) lists LGHDT and YNNKEL. V ends up 5 bases short and J 4 bases short, with an unmatched junction base count of 10. The sequence is built from TRBV3-1 and TRBJ2-1, with 8 central nucleotides matching TRBD2. The sequencing used CD4+ T cells sorted from PBMCs, collected 15 days after the yellow fever booster vaccination. The sequence was obtained from a man aged 25-45 years who received the YFV17D yellow fever vaccine. The base sequence is TGTGCCAGCAGCTCCAAGACGGGAGGGTTTTACAATGAGCAGTTCTTC. Translated, this gives CASSSKTGGFYNEQFF.